This entry features one T cell receptor (beta chain) sequence. What it recognizes is unknown. J was trimmed by 7 bases and V by 6 bases; bases with no gene match: 12. The CDR3 covers 15 residues. Germline loops: CDR1 MNHEY, CDR2 SVGAGI. This specimen comes from a study of shared clonotypes between healthy human individuals. Study results and caveats: Sequencing depth was expected to influence donor clonotype sharing.

Deep was the level at which the assay was run. DNA at 150 to 200 ng, 25,000 to 35,000 T cell genomes, went into sorted-subset replicate PCRs. TCRdb's table, derived via immunoSEQ multiplex PCR, lists solely in-frame clones and lacks some. The repertoire includes approximately 250,000 clones, about 65% of them detected once, and 11% sits in the top ten. The sample was memory CD4+ T cells sorted from blood. Specified subset: CD45RA-negative fraction. This clonotype was obtained from a man aged 25 to 40 in good health. The chain couples TRBV6-5 to TRBJ2-1; 7 positions match TRBD2. CDR3 region: CASSGGSASQNEQFF. In DNA form, the CDR3 reads TGTGCCAGCAGCGGCGGGAGTGCTAGTCAGAATGAGCAGTTCTTC.